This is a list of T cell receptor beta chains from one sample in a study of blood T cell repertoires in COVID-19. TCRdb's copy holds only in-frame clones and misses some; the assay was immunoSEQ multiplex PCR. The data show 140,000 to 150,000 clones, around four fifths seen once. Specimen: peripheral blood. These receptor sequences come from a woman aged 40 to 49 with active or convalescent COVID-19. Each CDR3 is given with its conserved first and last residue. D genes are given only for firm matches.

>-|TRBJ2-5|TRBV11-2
CASSPHRQPQETQYF
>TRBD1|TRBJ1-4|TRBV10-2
CASGTGGGEKLFF
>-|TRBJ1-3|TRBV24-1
CATSDLPGDGNTIYF
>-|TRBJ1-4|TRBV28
CASSPRQEQLIEKLFF
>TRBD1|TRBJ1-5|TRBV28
CASSFWGQDPLNQPQHF
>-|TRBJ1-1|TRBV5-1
CASTSRGRTEAFF
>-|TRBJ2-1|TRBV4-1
CASSQLRGYNEQFF
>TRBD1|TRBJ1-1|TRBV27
CASSWDRGAEAFF
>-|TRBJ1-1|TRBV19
CASSIDTGRAEAFF
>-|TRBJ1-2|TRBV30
CASPSGRLVNGYTF
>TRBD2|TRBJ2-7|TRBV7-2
CASSSLASSGRRIVYEQYF
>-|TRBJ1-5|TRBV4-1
CASSQDRGSNQPQHF
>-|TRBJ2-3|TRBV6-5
CASQVGAQYF
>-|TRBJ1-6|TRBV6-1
CASSGLGGAGTGSPLHF
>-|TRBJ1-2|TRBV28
CASSLGGRVNYGYTF
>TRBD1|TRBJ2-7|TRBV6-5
CASRTGGDLYEQYF
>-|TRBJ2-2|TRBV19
CASSTSGANTGELFF
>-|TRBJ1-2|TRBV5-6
CASSPVGRAVNYGYTF
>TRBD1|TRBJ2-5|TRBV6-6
CASSLVQGAETQYF
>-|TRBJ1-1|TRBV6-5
CASRQGVNTEAFF
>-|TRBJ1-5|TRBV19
CATGTGGFIQPQHF
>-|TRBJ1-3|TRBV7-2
CATMSGPSGNTIYF
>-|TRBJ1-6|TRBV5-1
CASSLAMGQNNSPLHF
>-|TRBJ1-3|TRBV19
CASRGTDSSGNTIYF
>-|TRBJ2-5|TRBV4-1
CASSQSRVTETQYF
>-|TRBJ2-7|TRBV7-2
CASSRPDRYSDLGSYEQYF
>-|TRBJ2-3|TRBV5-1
CASSSLLQRTSTDTQYF
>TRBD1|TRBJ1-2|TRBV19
CASGTGGSSGYGYTF
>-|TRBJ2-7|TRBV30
CAWSTGPYEQYF
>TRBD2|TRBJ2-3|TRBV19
CASYPGTSGSAFTDTQYF
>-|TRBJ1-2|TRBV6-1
CASSEVGWGGFGHGYTF
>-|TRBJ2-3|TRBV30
CAWSLGPDTQYF
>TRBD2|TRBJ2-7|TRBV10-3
CAIRAPGTSGSYEQYF
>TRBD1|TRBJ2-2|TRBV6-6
CASTRGRMGNTGELFF
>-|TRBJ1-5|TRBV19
CASSMPTVSNQPQHF
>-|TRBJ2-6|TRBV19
CASSIGLSGANVLTF
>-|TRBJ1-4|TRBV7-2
CASSPNTLTNEKLFF
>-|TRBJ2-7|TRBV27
CASSARRENSYEQYF
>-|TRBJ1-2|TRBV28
CASTLGGYYGYTF
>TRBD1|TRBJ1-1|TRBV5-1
CASGTTGSTPEAFF
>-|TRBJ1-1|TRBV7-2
CASRGQINTEAFF
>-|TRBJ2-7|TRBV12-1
CASSFARTGQGEQYF
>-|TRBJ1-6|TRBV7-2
CASSLGGGGSPLHF
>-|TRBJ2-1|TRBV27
CASSFQGNNEQFF
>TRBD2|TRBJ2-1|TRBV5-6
CASRETSGGYEQFF
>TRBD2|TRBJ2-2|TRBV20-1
CSASRGSGSRAGELFF
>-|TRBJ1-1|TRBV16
CASSHALGQGNTEAFF
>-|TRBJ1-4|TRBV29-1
CSVEGGGEKLFF
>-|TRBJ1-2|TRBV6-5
CASSYRSGYGYTF
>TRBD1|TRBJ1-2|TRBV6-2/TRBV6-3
CASSGPGQGKIGYTF
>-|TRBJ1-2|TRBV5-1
CASSWGENYGYTF